Shown below are 24 T cell receptor beta chains from a single sample sequenced in a study of shared clonotypes between healthy human individuals. Method: immunoSEQ multiplex PCR; TCRdb's copy keeps in-frame clones and lacks some. The sample consists of a few hundred thousand clones, more than 95% of them appearing once. Sequencing was performed on naive CD4+ T cells sorted from blood. Subset reported: CD45RA+ positively selected. Receptor source: a woman younger than 45 in good health.

CDR3 protein: CASSSSASYEQYF. CDR3 coding DNA: TGCGCCAGCAGCAGCAGCGCTTCCTACGAGCAGTACTTC. The rearrangement joins TRBV5-1 to TRBJ2-7; D uncertain. Trimming cost V 4 bases and J 1 base, with 9 bases left between them. Per the germline V gene, CDR1 is SGHRS and CDR2 is YFSETQ. The length of the CDR3 is 13 residues.

This rearrangement joins TRBV14 to TRBJ2-5; D gene uncertain. Per germline, CDR1 SGHDN and CDR2 FVKESK. CDR3 length: 14 amino acids. V lost 3 bases and J lost 2, with 10 bases in between. In DNA form, the CDR3 reads TGTGCCAGCAGCCAGTTCCTAGGGCAAGAGACCCAGTACTTC. This sequence encodes CASSQFLGQETQYF.

The chain combines TRBV5-4 with TRBJ2-3; TRBD2 matches at 12 bases. The germline V gene has CDR1 SGHNT and CDR2 YYREEE (reference sequence). V gave up 1 base and J gave up 2 bases; unmatched junction bases: 8. CDR3 length: 18 residues. The CDR3 nucleotides read TGTGCCAGCAGCTTGATTTTAGGACTAGCGGGATTCACAGATACGCAGTATTTT. Residues: CASSLILGLAGFTDTQYF.

The genes are TRBV19 and TRBJ2-7, with TRBD1 identical over 8 bases. Unmatched junction bases numbered 5, after V lost 5 bases and J lost 2 bases. The germline CDR1 and CDR2 sequences are LNHDA and SQIVND (reference sequence). The CDR3 is made up of 14 amino acids. In DNA form, the CDR3 reads TGTGCCAGTAGTCCCGGCAGGGGGCCCTACGAGCAGTACTTC. Residues: CASSPGRGPYEQYF.

This rearrangement joins TRBV6-1 to TRBJ1-2; no definite D call. Germline assignment: CDR1 MNHNS and CDR2 SASEGT. Trimming shortened V by 1 base and J by 7 bases, and 4 bases separated the two germline ends. CDR3 length: 11 residues. The CDR3 region is CASSEVLGYTF. The CDR3 region has the DNA TGTGCCAGCAGTGAAGTTCTTGGCTACACCTTC.

The V gene is TRBV10-1, the J gene TRBJ1-1; D may be TRBD1 (5 bases). In germline, CDR1 is WNHNN, CDR2 SYGVQD (reference sequence). The CDR3 length is 13 residues. V was clipped by 5 bases and J by 1 base, with 8 bases between them. The CDR3 here is CASSIGENTEAFF. The DNA for the CDR3 is TGCGCCAGCAGTATAGGGGAGAACACTGAAGCTTTCTTT.

The V gene is TRBV28, the J gene TRBJ2-5; no clear D. The tail of the sequence fits TRBJ2-7 better, so the J call may be wrong. The CDR3 consists of 12 residues. Germline CDR1 is MDHEN and CDR2 is SYDVKM. For the CDR3, the DNA is TGTGCCAGCACCACGGCCCCCTACGAGCAGTACTTC. This gives the protein CASTTAPYEQYF.

The chain carries TRBV5-5 and TRBJ2-7, with D maybe TRBD2 (5 bases). Trimming left V 4 bases short and J 3 bases short, with 17 bases between. This CDR3 contains 15 residues. Looked up from germline, CDR1 is SGHKS and CDR2 is YYEKEE (reference sequence). Here the CDR3 reads CASSESPNRGYEQYF. In DNA, the CDR3 is TGTGCCAGCAGCGAATCACCGAATCGGGGCTACGAGCAGTACTTC.

The rearrangement uses TRBV12-5 and TRBJ2-5, with 11 bases fitting TRBD2. Germline-derived CDR1 and CDR2 are LGHNT and FRNRAP. The J segment lost 5 bases and the V segment lost 7 bases, leaving 9 bases of the junction unmatched. The CDR3 length is 15 residues. In nucleotides, the CDR3 is TGTGCTAGTGCCCCAAGACTAGCGGGGATGGAGACCCAGTACTTC. This encodes CASAPRLAGMETQYF.

Here the CDR3 reads CASSGKLSSYNEQFF. The CDR3 DNA reads as TGTGCCAGCAGTGGGAAGCTGAGCTCCTACAATGAGCAGTTCTTC. This chain joins TRBV2 and TRBJ2-1; the D is unclear. CDR1 and CDR2 from the germline V gene are SNHLY and FYNNEI. With 4 bases removed from V and 0 bases from J, the gap between germline ends came to 10 bases. The CDR3 contains 15 residues.

This chain links TRBV19 with TRBJ2-7; 8 bases are a match to TRBD1. Germline lookup yields CDR1 LNHDA and CDR2 SQIVND (reference sequence). The CDR3 extends over 15 amino acids. V dropped 5 bases and J dropped 7; count of bases not matched to a gene: 13. CDR3 in DNA: TGTGCCAGTAGTGCAGTCGGACAGGGACTCTTTGAGCAGTACTTC. Protein sequence: CASSAVGQGLFEQYF.

The rearrangement joins TRBV28 to TRBJ2-3; a weak D match, TRBD2 (5 bases). The CDR3 runs 13 residues. V was cut by 3 bases and J by 6 bases, with 10 bases left in between. Germline-derived CDR1 and CDR2 are MDHEN and SYDVKM. Here the CDR3 DNA reads TGTGCCAGCAGTTTGGCTTCGGGGGATACGCAGTATTTT. Translating gives CASSLASGDTQYF.

The J gene is TRBJ2-7, the V gene TRBV18; TRBD2 matches at 8 bases. The CDR3 is made up of 15 amino acids. Germline loops: CDR1 KGHSH, CDR2 LQKENI. V gave up 3 bases and J gave up 5 bases; unmatched junction bases: 9. This CDR3 reads CASSPGTSRPNEQYF. The CDR3 nucleotides are TGTGCCAGCTCACCTGGGACTAGTAGACCAAACGAGCAGTACTTC.

The rearrangement uses TRBV6-1 and TRBJ2-7; TRBD1 matches at 7 bases. In germline, CDR1 is MNHNS, CDR2 SASEGT. With V trimmed by 1 base and J by 1 base, 4 bases remained unmatched. This CDR3 is 15 amino acids long. The CDR3 nucleotides are TGTGCCAGCAGTGAAGTAAACAGGGGATCCTACGAGCAGTACTTC. It encodes CASSEVNRGSYEQYF.

This chain joins TRBV13 and TRBJ2-3; D possibly corresponds to TRBD2 (5 bases). The CDR3 loop spans 15 amino acids. Germline CDR1 reads PRHDT; CDR2 reads FYEKMQ (reference sequence). V was cut by 5 bases and J by 2 bases, with 14 bases left in between. In DNA form, the CDR3 reads TGTGCCAGCAGCCGACAAGCCGGGAACACAGATACGCAGTATTTT. It encodes CASSRQAGNTDTQYF. Combining the CDR3 with reference TRBV13 and TRBJ2-3 gives the whole variable domain AAGVIQSPRHLIKEKRETATLKCYPIPRHDTVYWYQQGPGQDPQFLISFYEKMQSDKGSIPDRFSAQQFSDYHSELNMSSLELGDSALYFCASSRQAGNTDTQYFGPGTRLTVL.

This chain uses TRBV5-1 with TRBJ2-7, with 7 bases lining up with TRBD1. J lost 5 bases, V lost 6 bases, and 11 bases had no gene match. The CDR3 consists of 14 residues. The germline V gene encodes CDR1 SGHRS and CDR2 YFSETQ. This CDR3 reads CASKSRDSTNEQYF. The CDR3 DNA follows: TGCGCCAGCAAATCCCGGGACAGTACCAACGAGCAGTACTTC.

This clone showed up just once. This chain joins TRBV11-2 and TRBJ2-1; 12 bases are shared with TRBD2. The germline gives CDR1 SGHAT, CDR2 FQNNGV. Trimming removed 1 base from V and 4 bases from J; junction bases left unmatched: 5. The CDR3 has 17 amino acids. The CDR3 protein is CASSLGGLAGWYNEQFF. CDR3 nucleotides: TGTGCCAGCAGCTTAGGCGGACTAGCGGGATGGTACAATGAGCAGTTCTTC.

V usage is TRBV11-2 and J usage is TRBJ1-5; 7 positions match TRBD1. The CDR3 has 15 amino acids. Germline V lookup: CDR1 SGHAT, CDR2 FQNNGV. J gave up 2 bases and V 5 bases, and 6 bases lay outside the gene matches. CDR3 protein: CASSGPGTGNQPQHF. The CDR3 DNA reads as TGTGCCAGCAGCGGTCCCGGGACAGGCAATCAGCCCCAGCATTTT. Full variable domain (remainder filled in from reference TRBV11-2 and TRBJ1-5): EAGVAQSPRYKIIEKRQSVAFWCNPISGHATLYWYQQILGQGPKLLIQFQNNGVVDDSQLPKDRFSAERLKGVDSTLKIQPAKLEDSAVYLCASSGPGTGNQPQHFGDGTRLSIL.

The chain carries TRBV7-9 and TRBJ2-7; 11 bases fit TRBD2. The V segment lost 6 bases and the J segment 1 base; nucleotides outside the gene matches: 8. The CDR3 length is 16 residues. Germline loops: CDR1 SEHNR, CDR2 FQNEAQ (reference sequence). The CDR3 protein is CASRQTSGSGSYEQYF. CDR3 in DNA: TGTGCCAGCAGACAAACTAGCGGGAGTGGTTCCTACGAGCAGTACTTC. Filled out from reference TRBV7-9 and TRBJ2-7, the complete variable domain reads DTGVSQNPRHKITKRGQNVTFRCDPISEHNRLYWYRQTLGQGPEFLTYFQNEAQLEKSRLLSDRFSAERPKGSFSTLEIQRTEQGDSAMYLCASRQTSGSGSYEQYFGPGTRLTVT.

This sequence joins TRBV2 and TRBJ2-1; D uncertain. In germline, CDR1 is SNHLY, CDR2 FYNNEI. The V gene lost 4 bases and the J gene lost 6 bases, with 13 bases spanning the gap. The CDR3 runs to 14 residues. This CDR3 reads CASSVRVLLNEQFF. The DNA of the CDR3 is TGTGCCAGCAGTGTCCGGGTACTCCTCAATGAGCAGTTCTTC.

J is TRBJ1-1 and V is TRBV14; TRBD1 might be the D (5 bases). Per the germline V gene, CDR1 is SGHDN and CDR2 is FVKESK. The CDR3 totals 15 residues. V dropped 5 bases and J dropped 0 bases, with 13 bases sitting between them. CDR3 DNA: TGTGCCAGCAGCTATACCAGGGTCATGAACACTGAAGCTTTCTTT. Translated, it gives CASSYTRVMNTEAFF.

This chain links TRBV6-1 with TRBJ2-5; 11 bases map to TRBD2. The CDR3 is 14 residues long. Trimming at V came to 7 bases and at J to 7 bases, leaving 8 bases not matched to a gene. CDR1 and CDR2 (germline): MNHNS, SASEGT. The CDR3 bases are TGTGCCAGCATCCAGGACGGGACTAGCGGGACCCAGTACTTC. Translating gives CASIQDGTSGTQYF.

The rearrangement joins TRBV28 to TRBJ2-3, with TRBD2 as a possible D gene (6 bases). The germline CDR1 and CDR2 sequences are MDHEN and SYDVKM. With 6 bases removed from V and 9 bases from J, the gap between germline ends came to 16 bases. The CDR3 spans 13 residues. The CDR3 DNA reads as TGTGCCAGCAGCACCCTCGAGGGGAGGACGCAGTATTTT. It is translated as CASSTLEGRTQYF.

This clone was seen a single time. J is TRBJ1-2 and V is TRBV28, with D hard to call. CDR1 and CDR2 from the germline V gene are MDHEN and SYDVKM. V was cut by 5 bases and J by 4 bases, with 11 bases left in between. This CDR3 has 13 amino acids. CDR3: CASSPPGVYGYTF. The CDR3 DNA reads as TGTGCCAGCAGTCCCCCCGGGGTCTATGGCTACACCTTC.